This T cell receptor beta chain was found in a study of shared clonotypes between healthy human individuals (dated by TCRdb to 2018 to 2021). For the study in its entirety: The cohort included a few men and a couple of women between 18 and 49 years of age. Blood TCR repertoires of four to six healthy adults were deeply sequenced to estimate repertoire size and the extent of clonotype sharing between individuals. Each donor's leukapheresis produced roughly between about 0.85 and 10 billion PBMCs. Libraries were prepared and TCR repertoires were sequenced by different laboratories using diverse techniques, in order to increase sequencing depth and limit assay-specific biases. For each donor, CD4 naive and CD4 memory were each given three plates, CD8 naive was given two plates, and CD8 memory was given one plate. Here is what the overall study found, with its caveats: Pairwise subsampling led to the expectation that sequencing depth would affect the degree of clonotype sharing among donors. Compared with non-shared clonotypes, clonotypes shared by all four sorted-subset donors had higher generation probabilities. Sharing across several donors was observed for roughly 5.4% of naive CD4, 3% to 3.5% of naive CD8, over 2% of memory CD4, and about 0.38% of memory CD8 clonotypes. Naive subsets generally had larger estimated clonotype richness than memory subsets. Incomplete sequencing was indicated by rarefaction of sorted-subset datasets, despite the large sequencing depth. The small number of donors limited the genetic and exposure-history diversity represented. Only blood was sampled, and tissue TCR repertoires likely differ from those in blood.

From the cysteine through the phenylalanine, the CDR3 covers 15 amino acids. Only the CDR3 portion is preserved as DNA: 45 bases, with reading frame beginning at the first base. In the germline V gene, CDR1 corresponds to SNHLY and CDR2 to FYNNEI. Relative to germline, V is missing 6 bases and J is missing 6 bases, with 9 bases of the junction outside any gene match. This clone was seen a handful of times. Its binding antigen is unknown. The sample holds no much larger clone one base away, and base qualities are not on file. Using the deep immunoSEQ assay, multiplex PCR amplified TCR CDR3 regions from genomic DNA. Extracted genomic DNA from each cell subset was spread evenly across all wells of several immunoSEQ 96-well plates, with each plate serving as a replicate. For sorted subsets, about 200 ng genomic DNA, equal to tens of thousands of T cell genomes, was loaded into each replicate PCR. The purified libraries were quantified using a Qubit 3.0 fluorometer, sized with a Bioanalyzer 2100, and then quantified again using the KAPA Library Quantification kit. Each immunoSEQ 96-well plate was sequenced on its own single-read 150-cycle Illumina NextSeq 550 flow cell. As for the authors' bioinformatics: Because the immunoSEQ output held only junctional sequences and lacked quality scores, the filtering could not match the filtering applied to full-length reads. Sequences were annotated with PyIR, a Python wrapper for IgBLAST v1.9, using IMGT germline references to assign V/J genes and CDR3. Reads were removed for weak V/J assignments (E-value above 1e-6), missing CDR3, stop codons, out-of-frame junctions, or ambiguous translated residues. V3J clonotypes were defined by identical inferred V gene, J gene, and CDR3 amino acid sequence. To compute the percentage overlap between repertoires, the number of shared unique clonotypes was divided by the size of the smaller repertoire. RTK rarefaction, the Chao1 estimator, and Recon v2.1 estimates of unobserved clonotypes were used to assess repertoire richness. For all TCRbeta clonotypes obtained by the gDNA method from several donors, generation probabilities were computed with OLGA. TCRdb limited this immuneACCESS table to in-frame rearrangements with V and J called. A share of clones is missing; checked studies link under half to unresolved V genes, and the rest is unexplained. V, J and clone size reflect that table, while D and trimming were determined from the DNA. The sample contains roughly 680,000 clones, about two thirds of them found a single time. The ten largest clones capture about 1.8% of the sample.

Healthy HIV-negative adults with no recently reported acute infections or vaccinations were included as donors. All donors were Caucasian adults living in Nashville, Tennessee, USA. CD4+ T cells were enriched through magnetic negative selection, after which naive cells were positively selected on CD45RA and the remaining negative fraction served as the memory subset. Blood was collected by leukapheresis, and PBMCs were isolated by Ficoll-Histopaque density gradient centrifugation and then cryopreserved in liquid nitrogen vapor phase. Analytical flow cytometry was used to check the purity and quantity of each magnetically sorted T cell population. Genomic DNA was isolated from each sorted fraction and quantified by UV absorbance on a Nanodrop 2000c.

The receptor was isolated from a woman aged 25 to 39 in good health. The V and J segments used are TRBV2 and TRBJ1-4, with 8 central nucleotides matching TRBD1. Sequenced material: memory CD4+ T cells sorted from blood. Read against the paper, the sample's cell subset or site label means: CD45RA-negative fraction. The nucleotide sequence reads TGTGCCAGCAGGCTGGGACAGGTCCGGGATGAAAAACTGTTTTTT. Its translation is CASRLGQVRDEKLFF.